These T cell receptor beta chains were read from a single sample in a study of T cell responses to AZD1222 COVID-19 vaccine. Generated by immunoSEQ multiplex PCR, the TCRdb table keeps only in-frame clones and is missing some. The table has 110,000 to 150,000 clones, more than 85% seen once; the top ten hold over 3%. Material: peripheral blood, obtained on day 0 of AZD1222 vaccination. These receptors were collected from an adult in good health. CDR3s include the opening cysteine and the closing phenylalanine or tryptophan. Fields, in order: clone size, D gene, V gene, J gene, CDR3 DNA, CDR3 protein. A D gene is named only where the DNA matches it firmly. Clone size appears in some rows only: once, few, many, or a class for an expanded clone.

NA	TRBD1	TRBV19	TRBJ1-4	TGTGCCAGTAGTCCGCAGGGGGCTCTAGGTGAAAAACTGTTTTTT	CASSPQGALGEKLFF
NA	NA	TRBV25-1	TRBJ1-5	TGTGCCAGCAGTCATAAGGGGGGGGGCCATCAGCCCCAGCATTTT	CASSHKGGGHQPQHF
NA	TRBD2	TRBV30	TRBJ2-7	TGTGCCTGGAGTGTCGGCGGGAGCTCCTACGAGCAGTACTTC	CAWSVGGSSYEQYF
NA	NA	TRBV6-4	TRBJ1-5	TGTGCCAGCAGTAACCGGGAAATTAGCAATCAGCCCCAGCATTTT	CASSNREISNQPQHF
NA	NA	TRBV5-8	TRBJ2-7	TGTGCCAGCAGCTTGGGGGGAACCTACGAGCAGTACTTC	CASSLGGTYEQYF
NA	NA	TRBV19	TRBJ1-1	TGTGCCAGTAGTATCCAACGTGAGGCAAGGAACACTGAAGCTTTCTTT	CASSIQREARNTEAFF
once	NA	TRBV5-4	TRBJ2-1	TGTGCCAGCAGCTTGGGGACTTCCATCTACAATGAGCAGTTCTTC	CASSLGTSIYNEQFF
NA	TRBD1	TRBV7-9	TRBJ1-6	TGTGCCAGCAGTCCGGGACAGGGCGGTAATTCACCCCTCCACTTT	CASSPGQGGNSPLHF
NA	NA	TRBV6-5	TRBJ1-1	TGTGCCAGCAGTATACGGGGGCTGAACACTGAAGCTTTCTTT	CASSIRGLNTEAFF
NA	NA	TRBV6-5	TRBJ2-7	TGTGCCAGCAGTTACGGCGGGGTTTGGGACGAGCAGTACTTC	CASSYGGVWDEQYF
NA	NA	TRBV7-6	TRBJ2-5	TGTGCCAGCAGCATCGTTCCCCCACAAGAGACCCAGTACTTC	CASSIVPPQETQYF
NA	TRBD2	TRBV9	TRBJ2-2	TGTGCCAGCAGCGTCAGACTAGCGGGAGTCTCCGGGGGCACCGGGGAGCTGTTTTTT	CASSVRLAGVSGGTGELFF
few	NA	TRBV5-4	TRBJ1-1	TGTGCCAGCAGGTTGGACAGACTAACGAACACTGAAGCTTTCTTT	CASRLDRLTNTEAFF
NA	TRBD1	TRBV5-1	TRBJ1-2	TGCGCCAGCAGCCCGAGGACAGCCACAGGGGAGGGGGGCTACACCTTC	CASSPRTATGEGGYTF
NA	NA	TRBV18	TRBJ1-3	TGTGCCAGCTCACCAGCAGGGTTTGGAAACACCATATATTTT	CASSPAGFGNTIYF
once	NA	TRBV28	TRBJ2-7	TGTGCCAGCAGTTTCAGGGCAACCTACGAGCAGTACTTC	CASSFRATYEQYF
NA	TRBD2	TRBV9	TRBJ2-3	TGTGCCAGCAGCCCCCGGACTAGCGGGAGGGTAGGCACAGATACGCAGTATTTT	CASSPRTSGRVGTDTQYF
NA	NA	TRBV10-3	TRBJ1-1	TGTGCCATCAGTGTAGTCCCAGGGAACACTGAAGCTTTCTTT	CAISVVPGNTEAFF
NA	NA	TRBV19	TRBJ2-2	TGTGCCAGTGGCCGAATCAGGGGAGGGACCGGGGAGCTGTTTTTT	CASGRIRGGTGELFF
NA	TRBD1	TRBV10-2	TRBJ1-6	TGCGCCAGCAGTGGAGACTCGGGGACAGGGTTTAATTCACCCCTCCACTTT	CASSGDSGTGFNSPLHF